This entry concerns a single T cell receptor (beta chain). This entry belongs to a study of OX40 agonist ivuxolimab in advanced cancers. The CDR3 length is 16 residues. The V gene's germline CDR1 is SGHTA and CDR2 FQGNSA. The V end lost 7 bases, the J end lost 0 bases, and 16 bases lay between the germline ends. Sequenced by immunoSEQ multiplex PCR; TCRdb stores in-frame clones only, minus some. The sample holds 100,000 or so clones, 85% to 95% seen once. The source of this sequence is an adult with an advanced solid tumor such as melanoma, head and neck, liver or kidney cancer. Sequencing used CD4+ or CD8+ T cells sorted from blood, obtained in a trial of the OX40 agonist ivuxolimab. This chain connects TRBV7-2 to TRBJ2-1; D may match TRBD1 or TRBD2 (5 bases each). The CDR3 DNA is TGTGCCAGCATCAGGGAGTGGGGGAGCTCCTACAATGAGCAGTTCTTC. Translating gives CASIREWGSSYNEQFF.